Following are 22 T cell receptor beta chains from one sample sequenced in a study of response to subunit inactivated influenza vaccine. Each CDR3 protein gets one entry after TCRdb re-called the RT-PCR reads with MiXCR. The profile covers about 530,000 distinct CDR3 sequences, with 13% appearing a single time and about 12% taken by the ten largest. The sequencing here drew on PBMCs from blood, taken 40 to 50 days after vaccination. These receptors were obtained from a man aged 50 to 59 who received an inactivated influenza vaccine.

The chain couples TRBV6-2 or TRBV6-3 to TRBJ2-1, with 7 bases aligning to TRBD2. CDR1 and CDR2 (germline): MNHEY, SVGEGT. The J segment lost 8 bases and the V segment lost 0 bases, leaving 10 bases of the junction unmatched. This CDR3 spans 16 amino acids. The CDR3 protein is CASSYSVQRGSDEQFF. The CDR3 bases are TGTGCCAGCAGTTACTCGGTCCAGCGGGGTTCGGATGAGCAGTTCTTC.

CDR3 residues: CASSQELGTGEETQYF. The DNA for the CDR3 is TGCGCCAGCAGCCAAGAACTTGGGACAGGGGAGGAGACCCAGTACTTC. This rearrangement joins TRBV4-3 to TRBJ2-5; TRBD1 agrees at 10 bases. This CDR3 is built from 16 residues. From germline, CDR1 is LGHNA and CDR2 YSLEER. V was pared by 0 bases and J by 5 bases, with 6 bases of the junction left unmatched.

This clonotype was counted a few times. V is TRBV7-2 and J is TRBJ1-1; D is unresolved. There are 10 residues in the CDR3. Germline V lookup: CDR1 SGHTA, CDR2 FQGNSA. The V end lost 6 bases, the J end lost 11 bases, and 10 bases lay between the germline ends. The CDR3 region is CASREGRAFF. The CDR3 DNA is TGTGCCAGCAGGGAGGGAAGGGCTTTCTTT.

This chain connects TRBV3-1 to TRBJ2-5; no clear D gene. V lost 2 bases and J lost 4, with 2 bases in between. The CDR3 is made up of 11 amino acids. The germline V gene has CDR1 LGHDT and CDR2 YNNKEL (reference sequence). For the CDR3, the DNA is TGTGCCAGCAGCCAAATAGAGACCCAGTACTTC. Translation gives CASSQIETQYF.

The sample holds a few counts of this clonotype. The chain employs TRBV12-3 or TRBV12-4 and TRBJ1-1; D might be TRBD1 (5 bases). This CDR3 has 13 amino acids. V lost 5 bases to trimming and J lost 3 bases, with 10 bases between them. CDR3 region: CASSGGMDTEAFF. The CDR3 coding sequence is TGTGCCAGCAGTGGGGGGATGGACACTGAAGCTTTCTTT.

This clonotype was seen repeatedly, ten times or more. The chain is built from TRBV20-1 and TRBJ2-5; D not certain. CDR1 and CDR2 (germline): DFQATT, SNEGSKA (reference sequence). The CDR3 has 10 amino acids. V was cut by 3 bases and J by 5 bases, with 4 bases left in between. CDR3 nucleotides: TGCAGTGCTAGCGACGAGACCCAGTACTTC. Protein sequence: CSASDETQYF.

This clonotype was picked up a small number of times. The chain combines TRBV6-2 or TRBV6-3 with TRBJ2-1, with 12 positions matching TRBD1. The V segment lost 2 bases and the J segment 7 bases; nucleotides outside the gene matches: 9. The CDR3 runs to 17 residues. Germline-derived CDR1 and CDR2 are MNHEY and SVGEGT. The CDR3 sequence is CASSYRVSGQGANEQFF. DNA for the CDR3: TGTGCCAGCAGTTACCGAGTGTCGGGACAGGGGGCGAATGAGCAGTTCTTC.

The sample holds a few counts of this clonotype. The gene calls are TRBV5-1 and TRBJ2-7; 7 nucleotides agree with TRBD1. CDR1 is SGHRS and CDR2 is YFSETQ in the germline V gene. The CDR3 has 13 residues. V trimming: 2 bases; J trimming: 6 bases; junction bases outside the gene matches: 5. CDR3 amino acids: CASSLKAGGEQYF. CDR3 bases: TGCGCCAGCAGCTTAAAGGCAGGGGGCGAGCAGTACTTC. Filled out from reference TRBV5-1 and TRBJ2-7, the complete variable domain reads KAGVTQTPRYLIKTRGQQVTLSCSPISGHRSVSWYQQTPGQGLQFLFEYFSETQRNKGNFPGRFSGRQFSNSRSEMNVSTLELGDSALYLCASSLKAGGEQYFGPGTRLTVT.

The V and J genes are TRBV4-3 and TRBJ1-4; 7 bases match TRBD1. Per germline, CDR1 LGHNA and CDR2 YSLEER. The CDR3 runs 15 residues. V shed 2 bases, J shed 5 bases, and the junction held 5 bases outside the gene matches. The CDR3 DNA reads as TGCGCCAGCAGCCAAAGGGCAGGGGGGAATGAAAAACTGTTTTTT. This codes for CASSQRAGGNEKLFF.

This clonotype has more than one count but fewer than ten. J is TRBJ2-2 and V is TRBV12-3 or TRBV12-4; TRBD1 matches at 7 bases. The junction had 8 bases not matched to a gene; V was cut back by 5 bases and J by 2 bases. CDR3 length: 16 residues. CDR3 sequence reads: CASSNRQGINTGELFF. The CDR3 nucleotides read TGTGCCAGCAGTAATCGACAGGGTATTAACACCGGGGAGCTGTTTTTT.

The J gene is TRBJ2-6, the V gene TRBV6-1; TRBD1 agrees at 9 bases. After removal of 5 bases from V and 0 bases from J, the junction contained 8 bases not matched to a gene. This CDR3 is 18 amino acids long. Germline CDR1 MNHNS, CDR2 SASEGT. CDR3: CASSTRQGGPSGANVLTF. CDR3 DNA: TGTGCCAGCAGTACAAGACAGGGGGGGCCCTCTGGGGCCAACGTCCTGACTTTC.

Only a few counts were recorded for this clonotype. Here the CDR3 reads CASSSVGGSYNEQFF. CDR3 coding DNA: TGCGCCAGCAGCTCGGTTGGCGGGTCCTACAATGAGCAGTTCTTC. V gene TRBV5-1 combines with J gene TRBJ2-1, with D perhaps TRBD2 (5 bases). CDR1 and CDR2 (germline): SGHRS, YFSETQ. This CDR3 has 15 residues. The V gene lost 3 bases and the J gene lost 1 base, with 11 bases spanning the gap. The full variable domain, rest sourced from reference TRBV5-1 and TRBJ2-1, is KAGVTQTPRYLIKTRGQQVTLSCSPISGHRSVSWYQQTPGQGLQFLFEYFSETQRNKGNFPGRFSGRQFSNSRSEMNVSTLELGDSALYLCASSSVGGSYNEQFFGPGTRLTVL.

This clonotype was seen repeatedly, ten times or more. This chain joins TRBV6-1 and TRBJ2-2; D unclear. The CDR3 loop spans 14 amino acids. The germline CDR1 and CDR2 sequences are MNHNS and SASEGT. V gave up 6 bases and J gave up 2 bases, with 10 bases separating them. CDR3 residues: CASRPGSNTGELFF. CDR3 nucleotide sequence: TGTGCCAGCAGGCCGGGCTCCAACACCGGGGAGCTGTTTTTT.

This clonotype was seen repeatedly, ten times or more. The chain employs TRBV20-1 and TRBJ2-1; 8 nucleotides agree with TRBD2. V shed 6 bases, J shed 4 bases, and the junction held 8 bases outside the gene matches. CDR3 length: 14 amino acids. Per the germline V gene, CDR1 is DFQATT and CDR2 is SNEGSKA (reference sequence). The DNA for the CDR3 is TGCAGTGCCTCCCTCGCGGGGGGTTACAATGAGCAGTTCTTC. This codes for CSASLAGGYNEQFF.

This clonotype showed up just a few times. V is TRBV10-3 and J is TRBJ2-7; unclear D gene. This CDR3 comprises 14 residues. Trimming removed 10 bases at V and 0 bases at J, with 16 bases between. Germline V lookup: CDR1 ENHRY, CDR2 SYGVKD. CDR3 DNA sequence: TGTGCCACCAATTTAGATGGGTCCTCCTACGAGCAGTACTTC. It is translated as CATNLDGSSYEQYF.

The V and J genes are TRBV5-6 and TRBJ2-7; TRBD1 is a possible D gene (7 bases). Germline CDR1 reads SGHDT; CDR2 reads YYEEEE. Trimming removed 1 base from V and 0 bases from J, with 11 bases in between. This CDR3 contains 15 residues. The CDR3 DNA is TGTGCCAGCAGCTTGTACAGGGGAGGCTCCTACGAGCAGTACTTC. Protein: CASSLYRGGSYEQYF.

The chain employs TRBV7-6 and TRBJ2-7; D is unclear. This CDR3 contains 12 residues. Germline V gives CDR1 SGHVS, CDR2 FNYEAQ. The ends were cut back, 4 bases at V and 3 bases at J, with 7 bases in the middle. The CDR3 DNA reads TGTGCCAGCAGCTCGCCGCACTACGAGCAGTACTTC. Its translation is CASSSPHYEQYF. Complete variable domain (other parts from reference TRBV7-6 and TRBJ2-7): GAGVSQSPRYKVTKRGQDVALRCDPISGHVSLYWYRQALGQGPEFLTYFNYEAQQDKSGLPNDRFSAERPEGSISTLTIQRTEQRDSAMYRCASSSPHYEQYFGPGTRLTVT.

This clonotype was seen more than once but under ten times. This rearrangement joins TRBV29-1 to TRBJ2-7; either TRBD1 or TRBD2 may fit D (5 bases each). The CDR3 sequence is 13 residues long. Trimming took off 4 bases at V and 3 bases at J, with 13 bases between the two ends. CDR1 is SQVTM, CDR2 ANQGSEA, per germline. In DNA, the CDR3 is TGCAGCGTTGTCGGGGCCGCCTTCTACGAGCAGTACTTC. It codes for CSVVGAAFYEQYF.

As regards this clonotype: This CDR3 fails to terminate in the conserved phenylalanine or tryptophan, so it likely reflects a read error. The gene calls are TRBV29-1 and TRBJ2-5; the match to TRBD1 covers 9 bases. Trimming took 6 bases from V and 1 from J; bases not matched to a gene: 6. This CDR3 has 14 residues. Germline CDR1 reads SQVTM; CDR2 reads ANQGSEA. This chain's CDR3 is CSVTRTGVQETQYL. The DNA for the CDR3 is TGCAGCGTCACGAGGACAGGGGTCCAAGAGACCCAGTACCTC.

There are a few counts of this clonotype. The rearrangement uses TRBV28 and TRBJ2-4; 8 nucleotides line up with TRBD2. The trim removed 6 bases at V and 9 bases at J, leaving 10 bases unmatched. Germline lookup yields CDR1 MDHEN and CDR2 SYDVKM. The CDR3 is 14 amino acids. CDR3 in DNA: TGTGCCAGCAGGACAGCGGGAGTGGAGAGCATTCAGTACTTC. Its protein product is CASRTAGVESIQYF.

Only a few counts were recorded for this clonotype. The J gene is TRBJ2-5, the V gene TRBV15; D gene ambiguous. V was cut by 0 bases and J by 1 base, with 9 bases left in between. Germline CDR1 reads LNHNV; CDR2 reads YYDKDF (reference sequence). This CDR3 has 15 amino acids. The CDR3, as DNA: TGTGCCACCAGCAGAGATAGGGAATTCCAAGAGACCCAGTACTTC. Translating it yields CATSRDREFQETQYF. Full variable domain (remainder filled in from reference TRBV15 and TRBJ2-5): DAMVIQNPRYQVTQFGKPVTLSCSQTLNHNVMYWYQQKSSQAPKLLFHYYDKDFNNEADTPDNFQSRRPNTSFCFLDIRSPGLGDTAMYLCATSRDREFQETQYFGPGTRLLVL.

There are a few counts of this clonotype. The genes are TRBV27 and TRBJ2-5; no clear D. The V gene's germline CDR1 is MNHEY and CDR2 SMNVEV (reference sequence). This CDR3 comprises 16 residues. Trimming stripped 5 bases from V and 7 bases from J, with 23 bases between. The CDR3 DNA sequence: TGTGCCAGCAGTACAGTTACCCGGGCCAGGCATTGGACCCAGTACTTC. Residues: CASSTVTRARHWTQYF.